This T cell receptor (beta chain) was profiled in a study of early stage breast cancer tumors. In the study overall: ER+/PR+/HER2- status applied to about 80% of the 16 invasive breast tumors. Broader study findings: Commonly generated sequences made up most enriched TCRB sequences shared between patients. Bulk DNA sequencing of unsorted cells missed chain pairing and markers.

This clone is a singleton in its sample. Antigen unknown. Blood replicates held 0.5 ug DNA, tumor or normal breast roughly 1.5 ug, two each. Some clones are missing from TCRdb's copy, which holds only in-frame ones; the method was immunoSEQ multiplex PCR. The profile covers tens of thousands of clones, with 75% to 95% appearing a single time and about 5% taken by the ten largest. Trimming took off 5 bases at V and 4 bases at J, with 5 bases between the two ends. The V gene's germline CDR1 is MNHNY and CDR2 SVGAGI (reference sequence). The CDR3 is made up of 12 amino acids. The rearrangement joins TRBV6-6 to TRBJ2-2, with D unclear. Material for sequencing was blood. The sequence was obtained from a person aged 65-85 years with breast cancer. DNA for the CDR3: TGTGCCAGCAGTCGGAGCACCGGGGAGCTGTTTTTT. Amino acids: CASSRSTGELFF.